This T cell receptor beta chain derives from a study of T-cell reconstitution after alpha-beta-depleted transplantation in children (TCRdb year 2016). Some background on the complete study: Using TCR repertoire profiling, the study followed T-cell immune reconstitution in a quantitative way in children after TCRalphabeta/CD19-depleted allogeneic hematopoietic cell transplantation. Overall results and qualifications from the work: The apparently early recovery of alphabetaT-cell counts about two months after transplant reportedly depended on only several hundred rapidly expanded clones that came from non-depleted graft cells. In some patients, the high TCRbeta diversity seen at day 60 was put down to recipient T cells and intrathymic progenitors that had survived conditioning. Hyperexpanded clone frequencies declined over subsequent months; after one year, T-cell counts and TCRbeta diversity were mostly attributed to newly produced T cells.

CDR1 SGHDN and CDR2 FVKESK were looked up in the germline V gene. V is pared back by 5 bases and J by 5 bases, with 20 bases lying between the germline termini. There are 16 amino acids in the CDR3, from cysteine to phenylalanine inclusive. The only DNA kept is the CDR3, 48 bases in frame from the first base. Libraries were constructed by PCR. The sample was run on an Illumina HiSeq 2500. TCR library preparation used molecular barcoding, with unique molecular identifiers applied to normalize quantification of the TCRbeta repertoire. The raw public reads went through TCRdb reprocessing: fastp at Q25, MiXCR clone calling, in-frame beta chains kept. Entries that share a CDR3 protein sequence are merged under the most common genes and DNA. Within this sample are fewer than 750,000 distinct CDR3 sequences, with more than 20% of them counted one time only. Of the sample, around a third falls within the top ten clones.

For this clonotype: The antigen it binds to is not known. One base away there is no much larger clone; base qualities are not given.

This specimen's treatment or condition label, per the study, means: allogeneic hematopoietic cell transplantation with graft depleted of TCRalphabeta T cells and CD19 B cells. The children who served as transplant recipients had been given grafts of TCRalphabeta/CD19-depleted allogeneic hematopoietic cells. The clonotype was recovered from a boy in the first two years of life with Wiskott-Aldrich syndrome, due to receive a stem cell transplant. The chain is assembled from TRBV14 and TRBJ2-3; TRBD1 is a possible D gene, resting on 5 matching bases. Sequences were derived from PBMCs, sampled before TCRalphabeta/CD19-depleted stem cell transplant. The DNA is as follows: TGTGCCAGCAGCAATAATCCGGGCCCAAGGGGAGATACGCAGTATTTT. Its product reads: CASSNNPGPRGDTQYF. The variable domain in full, with residues beyond the CDR3 obtained from the reference TRBV14 and TRBJ2-3 genes, is EAGVTQFPSHSVIEKGQTVTLRCDPISGHDNLYWYRRVMGKEIKFLLHFVKESKQDESGMPNNRFLAERTGGTYSTLKVQPAELEDSGVYFCASSNNPGPRGDTQYFGPGTRLTVL.